Following are 30 T cell receptor beta chains from one sample sequenced in a study of cytomegalovirus exposure and HLA in healthy donors. TCRdb's table, derived via immunoSEQ multiplex PCR, lists solely in-frame clones and lacks some. The sample shows 200,000 or so clones, 65% to 90% of them seen only once. Sequencing used PBMCs. The receptors were gathered from a woman in her thirties in good health and CMV-seropositive.

The CDR3 bases are TGCAGCGTTGAATATCTAGCGGTGGAGTTCTTC. Translating gives CSVEYLAVEFF. The chain combines TRBV29-1 with TRBJ2-1; 7 bases are a match to TRBD2. Germline CDR1 SQVTM, CDR2 ANQGSEA. V lost 2 bases, J lost 14 bases, and 6 bases stayed unmatched. There are 11 residues in the CDR3.

The rearrangement uses TRBV5-6 and TRBJ2-7; D unresolved. The germline gives CDR1 SGHDT, CDR2 YYEEEE. This CDR3 has 13 amino acids. The V gene lost 5 bases and the J gene lost 7 bases, with 16 bases spanning the gap. The CDR3 region has the DNA TGTGCCAGCAGTAGTGGTTTCGGGTTGGAGCAGTACTTC. This sequence encodes CASSSGFGLEQYF. Full variable domain (rest looked up from reference TRBV5-6 and TRBJ2-7): DAGVTQSPTHLIKTRGQQVTLRCSPKSGHDTVSWYQQALGQGPQFIFQYYEEEERQRGNFPDRFSGHQFPNYSSELNVNALLLGDSALYLCASSSGFGLEQYFGPGTRLTVT.

The chain uses TRBV18 and TRBJ1-5; 8 bases are shared with TRBD1. In germline, CDR1 is KGHSH, CDR2 LQKENI. The V segment lost 5 bases and the J segment 4 bases; nucleotides outside the gene matches: 10. The CDR3 extends over 16 amino acids. The CDR3 DNA reads as TGTGCCAGCTCAGTGGCAGGGGGCGGTAGGAATCAGCCCCAGCATTTT. Its translation: CASSVAGGGRNQPQHF.

This chain links TRBV25-1 with TRBJ2-5; TRBD2 matches at 8 bases. CDR1 is MGHDK and CDR2 is SYGVNS in the germline V gene. The CDR3 is made up of 14 amino acids. The J segment lost 4 bases and the V segment lost 5 bases, leaving 6 bases of the junction unmatched. CDR3 coding DNA: TGTGCCAGCAGTCCCTTGCTAGCGGGAGAGACCCAGTACTTC. Amino acids: CASSPLLAGETQYF.

As regards this clone: At one end, the junction sequence differs from germline, possibly due to a read error. J is TRBJ2-1 and V is TRBV7-7; 8 positions match TRBD1. The germline gives CDR1 SSHAT, CDR2 FNYEAQ (reference sequence). This CDR3 is built from 15 residues. The CDR3 DNA follows: TGTGCTAGCAGCTTAGGAAGACAGGGGAACCATGAGCAGTTCTTC. It is translated as CASSLGRQGNHEQFF.

This clone was detected once. The rearrangement links TRBV2 to TRBJ1-5; D is undetermined. CDR3 length: 15 residues. Germline-derived CDR1 and CDR2 are SNHLY and FYNNEI. The V end was cut by 2 bases, the J end by 1 base, with 9 bases between. The CDR3 nucleotides are TGTGCCAGCAGTGAATGGCGAGGAAGCAATCAGCCCCAGCATTTT. This encodes CASSEWRGSNQPQHF. The full variable domain, rest sourced from reference TRBV2 and TRBJ1-5, is EPEVTQTPSHQVTQMGQEVILRCVPISNHLYFYWYRQILGQKVEFLVSFYNNEISEKSEIFDDQFSVERPDGSNFTLKIRSTKLEDSAMYFCASSEWRGSNQPQHFGDGTRLSIL.

This sequence joins TRBV6-4 and TRBJ1-5; D is unresolved. Germline V gene sequence: CDR1 MRHNA, CDR2 SNTAGT. Trimming pared 4 bases from V and 5 bases from J, leaving 9 bases between. CDR3 size: 13 residues. The CDR3 DNA is TGTGCCAGCAGTGTTGAGGCCCATCAGCCCCAGCATTTT. Its translation: CASSVEAHQPQHF.

The CDR3 protein is CASSYAMVGSYEQYF. Here the CDR3 DNA reads TGTGCCAGCAGTTACGCGATGGTCGGGAGCTACGAGCAGTACTTC. The chain recombines TRBV6-6 with TRBJ2-7, with D perhaps TRBD2 (6 bases). This CDR3 contains 15 residues. Germline CDR1 and CDR2: MNHNY and SVGAGI (reference sequence). With 2 bases removed from V and 3 bases from J, the gap between germline ends came to 14 bases.

The genes are TRBV2 and TRBJ1-1; the D gene is possibly TRBD1 (5 bases). There are 12 residues in the CDR3. Looked up from germline, CDR1 is SNHLY and CDR2 is FYNNEI. With 1 base removed from V and 8 bases from J, the gap between germline ends came to 8 bases. The CDR3 nucleotides read TGTGCCAGCAGTGAAGTGACAGACGAAGCTTTCTTT. The encoded protein is CASSEVTDEAFF. The full variable domain, in which reference TRBV2 and TRBJ1-1 provide the parts outside the CDR3, is EPEVTQTPSHQVTQMGQEVILRCVPISNHLYFYWYRQILGQKVEFLVSFYNNEISEKSEIFDDQFSVERPDGSNFTLKIRSTKLEDSAMYFCASSEVTDEAFFGQGTRLTVV.

This chain joins TRBV25-1 and TRBJ2-7; 9 bases map to TRBD2. The V and J ends lost 3 bases and 6 bases, in that order; junction bases with no gene match: 12. The CDR3 contains 16 residues. CDR1 MGHDK and CDR2 SYGVNS come from the germline V gene. This chain's CDR3 is CASSDSGLASPFEQYF. The CDR3 bases are TGTGCCAGCAGTGATTCCGGACTAGCGTCTCCCTTCGAGCAGTACTTC.

The V call is TRBV6-1, the J call TRBJ1-2; 9 bases align to TRBD1. This CDR3 is 16 amino acids long. The V and J ends lost 4 bases and 4 bases, in that order; junction bases with no gene match: 10. Germline V CDR1 and CDR2: MNHNS, SASEGT. CDR3 loop: CASSVGDRALIYGYTF. The DNA for the CDR3 is TGTGCCAGCAGTGTAGGGGACAGGGCGCTTATCTATGGCTACACCTTC.

This chain links TRBV7-9 with TRBJ1-2; no reliable D call. The CDR3 totals 14 residues. Germline V gives CDR1 SEHNR, CDR2 FQNEAQ (reference sequence). Trimming shortened V by 1 base and J by 0 bases, and 6 bases separated the two germline ends. CDR3 bases: TGTGCCAGCAGCTTAGTCGGTCCTAACTATGGCTACACCTTC. Translating gives CASSLVGPNYGYTF.

This clone showed up just a few times. The chain uses TRBV2 and TRBJ1-1; possible D gene TRBD1, 5 bases. The germline V gene encodes CDR1 SNHLY and CDR2 FYNNEI. The CDR3 is made up of 12 amino acids. Trimming removed 7 bases from V and 3 bases from J, with 9 bases in between. The CDR3 protein is CASTREDTEAFF. The CDR3 nucleotides read TGTGCCAGCACCAGGGAGGACACTGAAGCTTTCTTT. The full variable domain, completed using reference TRBV2 and TRBJ1-1, is EPEVTQTPSHQVTQMGQEVILRCVPISNHLYFYWYRQILGQKVEFLVSFYNNEISEKSEIFDDQFSVERPDGSNFTLKIRSTKLEDSAMYFCASTREDTEAFFGQGTRLTVV.

The gene calls are TRBV9 and TRBJ1-2; 7 nucleotides line up with TRBD1. This CDR3 is 15 amino acids long. The germline V gene encodes CDR1 SGDLS and CDR2 YYNGEE. V trimming: 0 bases; J trimming: 3 bases; junction bases outside the gene matches: 5. The CDR3, as DNA: TGTGCCAGCAGCGTAGAAGGGGGCGGGTACTATGGCTACACCTTC. Its protein product is CASSVEGGGYYGYTF. Looking up the rest from reference TRBV9 and TRBJ1-2 gives the full variable domain: DSGVTQTPKHLITATGQRVTLRCSPRSGDLSVYWYQQSLDQGLQFLIQYYNGEERAKGNILERFSAQQFPDLHSELNLSSLELGDSALYFCASSVEGGGYYGYTFGSGTRLTVV.

The V and J genes are TRBV9 and TRBJ2-7, with D unresolved. V lost 4 bases and J lost 1, with 6 bases in between. CDR1 is SGDLS and CDR2 is YYNGEE in the germline V gene. This CDR3 is 12 amino acids long. The CDR3 coding sequence is TGTGCCAGCAGCACAGATTCCTACGAGCAGTACTTC. This codes for CASSTDSYEQYF.

This clone was seen only once. The V call is TRBV7-6, the J call TRBJ2-7; a weak D match, TRBD2 (6 bases). This CDR3 spans 15 amino acids. Trimming removed 1 base from V and 2 bases from J, with 12 bases in between. Germline-derived CDR1 and CDR2 are SGHVS and FNYEAQ. CDR3 nucleotide sequence: TGTGCCAGCAGCTTAGGGGGGGTGAACACCTACGAGCAGTACTTC. It translates to CASSLGGVNTYEQYF.

V is TRBV5-1 and J is TRBJ2-2; D is perhaps TRBD1 (6 bases). Germline V lookup: CDR1 SGHRS, CDR2 YFSETQ. This CDR3 is 16 amino acids long. V lost 1 base and J lost 0, with 10 bases in between. The CDR3 DNA reads as TGCGCCAGCAGCTTGCAGGGGTCCACGAACACCGGGGAGCTGTTTTTT. Its protein product is CASSLQGSTNTGELFF.

The chain couples TRBV4-2 to TRBJ2-5, with D maybe TRBD1 (6 bases). Trimming took off 5 bases at V and 2 bases at J, with 12 bases between the two ends. Germline V gene data show CDR1 as LGHNA and CDR2 as YNFKEQ. The CDR3 is 14 residues long. The CDR3 DNA sequence: TGTGCCAGCAGCTCAAGTCAGGGGCAAGAGACCCAGTACTTC. This encodes CASSSSQGQETQYF.

The chain uses TRBV27 and TRBJ1-4, with D perhaps TRBD1 (6 bases). The CDR3 loop spans 12 amino acids. V was trimmed by 5 bases and J by 11 bases, leaving 12 bases between them. CDR1 is MNHEY and CDR2 is SMNVEV in the germline V gene (reference sequence). DNA for the CDR3: TGTGCCAGCAGTCGAGAGGGGGGGAAACTGTTTTTT. It translates to CASSREGGKLFF.

V is TRBV7-9 and J is TRBJ1-1, with D hard to call. The length of the CDR3 is 13 residues. V was shortened by 5 bases and J by 9 bases, with 16 bases between the two germline ends. Germline V gene lookup returns CDR1 SEHNR and CDR2 FQNEAQ (reference sequence). The CDR3 nucleotides read TGTGCCAGCAGCGAACAAGCGGCAGGCAAAGCTTTCTTT. Its protein is CASSEQAAGKAFF.

The rearrangement joins TRBV19 to TRBJ1-5; 8 bases are a match to TRBD1. J was trimmed by 7 bases and V by 4 bases; bases with no gene match: 9. Germline-derived CDR1 and CDR2 are LNHDA and SQIVND (reference sequence). The CDR3 consists of 15 residues. The CDR3 DNA follows: TGTGCCAGTAGTACCCCAGACAGGGGAAAGCAGCCCCAGCATTTT. This codes for CASSTPDRGKQPQHF.

The chain combines TRBV6-5 with TRBJ2-7; 11 bases fit TRBD2. This CDR3 contains 16 residues. CDR1 MNHEY and CDR2 SVGAGI come from the germline V gene. V shed 0 bases, J shed 3 bases, and the junction held 4 bases outside the gene matches. The CDR3 spells CASSYSYTSGSYEQYF. As DNA, the CDR3 is TGTGCCAGCAGTTACTCGTATACTAGCGGGAGCTACGAGCAGTACTTC.

The V and J genes are TRBV6-6 and TRBJ2-7, with TRBD1 matching 10 bases. V trimming: 6 bases; J trimming: 2 bases; junction bases outside the gene matches: 7. Per the germline V gene, CDR1 is MNHNY and CDR2 is SVGAGI (reference sequence). This CDR3 region has 15 residues. The DNA of the CDR3 is TGTGCCAGCAGAGCGGGACAGGGGTTTACCTACGAGCAGTACTTC. Translating it yields CASRAGQGFTYEQYF.

This chain uses TRBV29-1 with TRBJ1-1; TRBD1 matches at 8 bases. This CDR3 contains 10 residues. Germline CDR1 is SQVTM and CDR2 is ANQGSEA. V shed 7 bases, J shed 8 bases, and the junction held 3 bases outside the gene matches. This CDR3 is CSAGQGEAFF. The CDR3, as DNA: TGCAGCGCCGGACAGGGAGAAGCTTTCTTT.

The rearrangement links TRBV30 to TRBJ1-1; D is uncertain. CDR3 length equals 11 residues. CDR1 and CDR2 from the germline V gene are GTSNPN and SVGIG (reference sequence). The CDR3 coding sequence is TGTGCTTCACTTGAGAACACTGAAGCTTTCTTT. Translated, it gives CASLENTEAFF.

The genes are TRBV5-1 and TRBJ1-4; 8 bases match TRBD1. This CDR3 region has 16 residues. J was trimmed by 0 bases and V by 4 bases; bases with no gene match: 5. Per germline, CDR1 SGHRS and CDR2 YFSETQ. CDR3 sequence: CASSPGQGATNEKLFF. The CDR3 nucleotides are TGCGCCAGCAGCCCCGGACAGGGCGCAACTAATGAAAAACTGTTTTTT.

V is TRBV6-6 and J is TRBJ2-5, with a weak D call TRBD2 (6 bases). V was clipped by 2 bases and J by 5 bases, with 15 bases between them. The germline CDR1 and CDR2 sequences are MNHNY and SVGAGI (reference sequence). This CDR3 region has 15 residues. The chain's CDR3 is CASSYVGAGRETQYF. The CDR3 nucleotides are TGTGCCAGCAGTTACGTCGGCGCGGGGCGGGAGACCCAGTACTTC.

The chain links TRBV7-2 to TRBJ1-1, with D perhaps TRBD1 (5 bases). Germline loops: CDR1 SGHTA, CDR2 FQGNSA. The CDR3 has 15 residues. Trimming removed 5 bases from V and 2 bases from J, with 15 bases in between. DNA for the CDR3: TGTGCCAGCAGCCTAAGTGACAGAGCCAACACTGAAGCTTTCTTT. Its protein is CASSLSDRANTEAFF.

This chain uses TRBV28 with TRBJ2-1, with 7 nucleotides matching TRBD2. The CDR3 is made up of 13 amino acids. The J segment lost 7 bases and the V segment lost 8 bases, leaving 8 bases of the junction unmatched. Germline CDR1 MDHEN, CDR2 SYDVKM. Here the CDR3 reads CASLGGAGNEQFF. CDR3 coding DNA: TGTGCCAGCCTTGGGGGAGCGGGGAATGAGCAGTTCTTC.

The chain uses TRBV2 and TRBJ2-7; unclear D gene. From germline, CDR1 is SNHLY and CDR2 FYNNEI. This CDR3 has 11 amino acids. The V end lost 6 bases, the J end lost 4 bases, and 7 bases lay between the germline ends. Here the CDR3 reads CASSDSYEQYF. In DNA form, the CDR3 reads TGTGCCAGCAGCGATAGTTACGAGCAGTACTTC. Using reference TRBV2 and TRBJ2-7 for the parts outside the CDR3, the full variable domain is EPEVTQTPSHQVTQMGQEVILRCVPISNHLYFYWYRQILGQKVEFLVSFYNNEISEKSEIFDDQFSVERPDGSNFTLKIRSTKLEDSAMYFCASSDSYEQYFGPGTRLTVT.